This T cell receptor beta chain was sequenced in a study of CD8 T cells in Susac syndrome. Study observations and caveats: Among people with Susac, CD8+ clonal expansion was greatest in TEMRA cells and active patients. TCR sequencing and HLA analysis covered a relatively small number of individuals. Detection of Susac-specific public clones gave over 15 in total CD8+ repertoires and roughly five in CD8+ TEMRA repertoires.

Concerning this clonotype itself: The antigen remains undetermined.

RNA totalling roughly 0.5 to 1 ug underwent reverse transcription with random hexamers. One entry per CDR3 protein, called by TCRdb with MiXCR from the immunoSEQ multiplex PCR reads. The repertoire consists of some 130,000 distinct CDR3 sequences, with about 95% occurring once and the leading ten covering over 0.15%. Bulk CD8+ and CD4+ cells came from magnetic negative isolation; CD8+ TEMRA by FACS. Germline V CDR1 and CDR2: MNHEY, SMNVEV (reference sequence). The CDR3 consists of 14 residues. The V end was cut by 3 bases, the J end by 2 bases, with 9 bases between. The sequencing input was CD8+ T cells from PBMCs. This clonotype was sampled from a human donor with Susac syndrome. The chain has TRBV27 and TRBJ2-3; D not resolved. CDR3 sequence (DNA): TGTGCCAGCAGTTTGTCAGAGCTCACAGATACGCAGTATTTT. Protein product: CASSLSELTDTQYF.